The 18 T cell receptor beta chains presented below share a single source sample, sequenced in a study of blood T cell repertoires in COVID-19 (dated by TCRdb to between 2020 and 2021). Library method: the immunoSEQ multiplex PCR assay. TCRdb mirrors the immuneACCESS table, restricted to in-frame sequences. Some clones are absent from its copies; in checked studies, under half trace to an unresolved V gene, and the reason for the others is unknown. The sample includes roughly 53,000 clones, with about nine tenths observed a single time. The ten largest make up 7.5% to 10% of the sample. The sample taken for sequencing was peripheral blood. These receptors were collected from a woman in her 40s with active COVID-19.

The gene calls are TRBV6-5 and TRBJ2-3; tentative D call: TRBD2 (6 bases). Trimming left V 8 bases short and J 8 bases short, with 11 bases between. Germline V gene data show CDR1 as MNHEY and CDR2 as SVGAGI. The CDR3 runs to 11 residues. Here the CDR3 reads CASGGKGTQYF. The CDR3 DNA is TGTGCCAGCGGAGGGAAGGGTACGCAGTATTTT.

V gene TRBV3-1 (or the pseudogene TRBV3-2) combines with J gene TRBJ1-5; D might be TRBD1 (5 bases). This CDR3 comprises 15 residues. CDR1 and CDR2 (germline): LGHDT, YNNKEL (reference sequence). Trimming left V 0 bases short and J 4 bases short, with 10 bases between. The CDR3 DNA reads TGTGCCAGCAGCCAAGACAGGGAGGGGAATCAGCCCCAGCATTTT. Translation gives CASSQDREGNQPQHF.

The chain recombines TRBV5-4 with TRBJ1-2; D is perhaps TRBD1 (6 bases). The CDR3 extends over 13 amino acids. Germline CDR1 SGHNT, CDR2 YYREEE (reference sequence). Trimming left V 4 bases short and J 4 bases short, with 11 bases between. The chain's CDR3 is CASSQGQLYGYTF. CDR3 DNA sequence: TGTGCCAGCAGCCAAGGACAGCTCTATGGCTACACCTTC.

CDR3 sequence (DNA): TGTGCCAGCAGTCCCCCCCCTGGTTCAGATGAGCAGTTCTTC. This codes for CASSPPPGSDEQFF. This sequence joins TRBV7-2 and TRBJ2-1; D gene unclear. The CDR3 extends over 14 amino acids. Germline loops: CDR1 SGHTA, CDR2 FQGNSA. Trimming removed 6 bases at V and 8 bases at J, with 17 bases between. Based on the CDR3 plus reference TRBV7-2 and TRBJ2-1, the full variable domain is GAGVSQSPSNKVTEKGKDVELRCDPISGHTALYWYRQSLGQGLEFLIYFQGNSAPDKSGLPSDRFSAERTGGSVSTLTIQRTQQEDSAVYLCASSPPPGSDEQFFGPGTRLTVL.

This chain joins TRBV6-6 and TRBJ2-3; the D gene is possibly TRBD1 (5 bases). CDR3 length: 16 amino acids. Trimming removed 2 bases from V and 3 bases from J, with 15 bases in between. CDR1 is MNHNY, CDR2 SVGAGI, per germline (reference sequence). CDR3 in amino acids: CASSYTDRGRTDTQYF. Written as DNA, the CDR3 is TGTGCCAGCAGTTACACTGATAGGGGCAGGACAGATACGCAGTATTTT.

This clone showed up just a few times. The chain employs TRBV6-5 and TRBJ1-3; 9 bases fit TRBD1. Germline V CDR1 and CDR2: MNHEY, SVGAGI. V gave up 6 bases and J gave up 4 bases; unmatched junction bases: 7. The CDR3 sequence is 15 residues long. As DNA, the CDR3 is TGTGCCAGCAGCAGGACAGGGGAGCTGGGAAACACCATATATTTT. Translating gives CASSRTGELGNTIYF.

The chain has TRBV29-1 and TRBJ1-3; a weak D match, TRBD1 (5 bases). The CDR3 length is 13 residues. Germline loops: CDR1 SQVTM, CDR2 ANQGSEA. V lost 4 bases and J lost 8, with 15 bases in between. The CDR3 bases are TGCAGCGTTGGAAGCCAGGGTGGGGACACCATATATTTT. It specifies CSVGSQGGDTIYF.

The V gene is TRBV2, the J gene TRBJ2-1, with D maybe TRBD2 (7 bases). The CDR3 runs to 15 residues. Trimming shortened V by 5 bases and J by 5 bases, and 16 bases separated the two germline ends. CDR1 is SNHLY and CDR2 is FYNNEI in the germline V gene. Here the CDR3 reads CASSPRGGINNEQFF. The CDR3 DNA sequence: TGTGCCAGCAGTCCGAGGGGGGGGATCAACAATGAGCAGTTCTTC.

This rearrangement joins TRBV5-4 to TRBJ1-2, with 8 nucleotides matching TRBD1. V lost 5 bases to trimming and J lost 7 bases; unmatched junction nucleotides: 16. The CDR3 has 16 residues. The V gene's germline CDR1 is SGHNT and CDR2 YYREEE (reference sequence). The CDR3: CASRDSSTGGMLGYTF. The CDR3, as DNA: TGTGCCAGCAGGGATTCGTCCACAGGGGGAATGCTTGGCTACACCTTC.

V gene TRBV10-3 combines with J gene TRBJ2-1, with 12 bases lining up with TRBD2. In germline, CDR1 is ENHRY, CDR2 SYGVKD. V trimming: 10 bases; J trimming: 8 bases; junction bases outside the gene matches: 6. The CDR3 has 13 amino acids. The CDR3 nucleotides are TGTGCCACCAGGACTAGCGGGGAGGATGAGCAGTTCTTC. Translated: CATRTSGEDEQFF.

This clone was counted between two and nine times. The CDR3 bases are TGTGCCAGCAGCTTAGGTGTTAGCGGGGCAGATACGCAGTATTTT. Protein sequence: CASSLGVSGADTQYF. The V and J genes are TRBV11-3 and TRBJ2-3, with TRBD2 identical over 8 bases. The CDR3 length is 15 residues. The V gene end was trimmed by 1 base and the J gene end by 4 bases; junction bases not matched to a gene: 4. Germline-derived CDR1 and CDR2 are SGHNT and YENEEA. Combining the CDR3 with reference TRBV11-3 and TRBJ2-3 gives the whole variable domain EAGVVQSPRYKIIEKKQPVAFWCNPISGHNTLYWYLQNLGQGPELLIRYENEEAVDDSQLPKDRFSAERLKGVDSTLKIQPAELGDSAVYLCASSLGVSGADTQYFGPGTRLTVL.

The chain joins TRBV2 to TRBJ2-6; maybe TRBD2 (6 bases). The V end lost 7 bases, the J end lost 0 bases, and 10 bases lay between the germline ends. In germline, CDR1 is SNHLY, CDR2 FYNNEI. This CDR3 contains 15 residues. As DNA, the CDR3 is TGTGCCAGCACGGGGAGGCTCTCTGGGGCCAACGTCCTGACTTTC. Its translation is CASTGRLSGANVLTF. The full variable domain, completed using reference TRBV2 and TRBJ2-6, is EPEVTQTPSHQVTQMGQEVILRCVPISNHLYFYWYRQILGQKVEFLVSFYNNEISEKSEIFDDQFSVERPDGSNFTLKIRSTKLEDSAMYFCASTGRLSGANVLTFGAGSRLTVL.

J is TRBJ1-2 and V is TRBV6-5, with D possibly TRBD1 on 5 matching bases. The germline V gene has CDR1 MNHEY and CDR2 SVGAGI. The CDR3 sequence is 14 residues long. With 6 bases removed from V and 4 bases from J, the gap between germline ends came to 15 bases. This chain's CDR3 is CASSMGGTSYGYTF. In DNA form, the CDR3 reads TGTGCCAGCAGCATGGGGGGTACTTCCTATGGCTACACCTTC.

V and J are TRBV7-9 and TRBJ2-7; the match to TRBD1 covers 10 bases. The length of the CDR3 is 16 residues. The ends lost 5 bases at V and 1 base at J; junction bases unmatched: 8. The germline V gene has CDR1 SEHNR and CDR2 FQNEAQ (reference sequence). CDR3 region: CASSRGPGQGSYEQYF. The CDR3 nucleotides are TGTGCCAGCAGCCGAGGGCCGGGACAGGGGTCCTACGAGCAGTACTTC.

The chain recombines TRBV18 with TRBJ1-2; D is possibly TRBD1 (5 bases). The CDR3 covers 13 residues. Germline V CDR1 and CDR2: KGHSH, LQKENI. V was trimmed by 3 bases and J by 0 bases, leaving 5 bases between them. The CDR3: CASSPRANYGYTF. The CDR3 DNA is TGTGCCAGCTCACCCAGGGCTAACTATGGCTACACCTTC.

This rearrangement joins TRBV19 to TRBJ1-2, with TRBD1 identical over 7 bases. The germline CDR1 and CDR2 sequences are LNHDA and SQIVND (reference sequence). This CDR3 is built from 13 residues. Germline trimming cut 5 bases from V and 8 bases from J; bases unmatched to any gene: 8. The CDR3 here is CASSLVTGDGYTF. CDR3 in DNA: TGTGCCAGTAGTCTCGTAACAGGGGACGGCTACACCTTC.

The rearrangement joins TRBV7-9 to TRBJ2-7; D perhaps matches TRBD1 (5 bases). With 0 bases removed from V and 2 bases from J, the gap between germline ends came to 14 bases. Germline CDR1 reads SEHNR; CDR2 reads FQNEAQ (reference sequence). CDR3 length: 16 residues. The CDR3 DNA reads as TGTGCCAGCAGCTTAGCGCTGATGACAGAGACCTACGAGCAGTACTTC. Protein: CASSLALMTETYEQYF.

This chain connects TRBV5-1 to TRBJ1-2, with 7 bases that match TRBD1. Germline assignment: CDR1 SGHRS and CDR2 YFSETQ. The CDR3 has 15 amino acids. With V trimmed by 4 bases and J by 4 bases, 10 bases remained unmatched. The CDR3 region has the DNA TGCGCCAGCAGCCCAGCAGGGACAGAAAGCTATGGCTACACCTTC. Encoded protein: CASSPAGTESYGYTF.